Listed below are T cell receptor beta chains from one sample, sequenced in a study of shared clonotypes between healthy human individuals. Data came from immunoSEQ multiplex PCR; TCRdb stores just in-frame clones and leaves some out. The sample has around 610,000 clones, 95% to 97% seen once; the top ten hold less than 0.12%. Material: naive CD8+ T cells sorted from blood. The receptors derive from a woman aged 25 to 39 in good health. Each CDR3 is given without its conserved first and last residue. The order of the fields is J gene, V gene, CDR3 protein.

>TRBJ2-7|TRBV15
ATSGGTDSYEQY
>TRBJ2-7|TRBV7-6
ASSHRTGSSYEQY
>TRBJ2-1|TRBV29-1
SVELRTYNEQF
>TRBJ2-2|TRBV6-4
ASSPDFYTGELF
>TRBJ2-3|TRBV12-5
ASGLVLCGSTDTQY
>TRBJ2-1|TRBV7-6
ASSPTSSAYNEQF
>TRBJ2-7|TRBV27
ASSTGATYEQY
>TRBJ1-5|TRBV28
ASSLFPGQLPYSNQPQH
>TRBJ2-2|TRBV6-5
ASNNLRDTGELF
>TRBJ2-7|TRBV27
ASSSQLGLAGYEQY
>TRBJ2-1|TRBV7-9
ASTGLVHDEQF
>TRBJ1-2|TRBV7-9
ASSEPIRDGYGYT
>TRBJ2-2|TRBV27
ASSRSSGSAYTGELF
>TRBJ2-4|TRBV5-4
ASSLVVVGGGKNIQY
>TRBJ2-7|TRBV7-2
ASSLGPAGAVPYEQY
>TRBJ2-7|TRBV6-6
ATSPGWGSYEQY
>TRBJ1-2|TRBV7-9
ASRAGVADGYT
>TRBJ2-7|TRBV25-1
ASSDLPTGPYEQY